A selection of T cell receptor beta chains follows, all from one sample in a study of CD8 T cells in Susac syndrome. TCRdb independently ran MiXCR on the immunoSEQ multiplex PCR reads; one entry per CDR3 protein. Among about 210,000 distinct CDR3 sequences listed, 94% were seen once. Sequenced: CD4+ T cells from PBMCs. All receptors derive from a human donor with Susac syndrome. Both conserved end residues are part of each CDR3. Each record gives: D gene, J gene, V gene, clone size, CDR3 DNA, CDR3 protein. D genes are given only for firm matches. Clone size is stated in some rows and not others, as once, few, many or a class when expanded.

TRBD1	TRBJ1-5	TRBV12-3/TRBV12-4	NA	TGTGCCAGCAGCCGACAGGGGACTACCCACTCCTATAGCAATCAGCCCCAGCATTTT	CASSRQGTTHSYSNQPQHF
NA	TRBJ1-1	TRBV30	NA	TGTGCCTGGAGATATCTAGGGGGGAGCACTGAAGCTTTCTTT	CAWRYLGGSTEAFF
NA	TRBJ1-6	TRBV30	few	TGTGCCTCTAGCTCCTATAATTCACCCCTCCACTTT	CASSSYNSPLHF
TRBD2	TRBJ2-2	TRBV4-3	NA	TGCGCCAGCAGCCCTAGACTAGCGGGGGCTGCCGGGGAGCTGTTTTTT	CASSPRLAGAAGELFF
TRBD2	TRBJ2-6	TRBV5-4	NA	TGTGCCAGCAGAGCGGGGGGTGACTCTGGGGCCAACGTCCTGACTTTC	CASRAGGDSGANVLTF
NA	TRBJ2-3	TRBV5-4	NA	TGTGCCAGCACGGCACACAGGGAAAGCACAGATACGCAGTATTTT	CASTAHRESTDTQYF
NA	TRBJ2-3	TRBV6-2/TRBV6-3	NA	TGTGCCAGCAGTCCCACCCAGTATTTT	CASSPTQYF
NA	TRBJ2-3	TRBV5-1	NA	TGCGCCAGCAGCTTGGCAGGGGAAGGAGATACGCAGTATTTT	CASSLAGEGDTQYF
TRBD1	TRBJ1-1	TRBV5-1	NA	TGCGCCAGCAGCTCCCAACAGGGGAGGAACACTGAAGCTTTCTTT	CASSSQQGRNTEAFF
NA	TRBJ2-1	TRBV5-1	NA	TGCGCCAGCAGCTTGGGGGGTACGGGAGTTACTGAGCAGTTCTTC	CASSLGGTGVTEQFF
NA	TRBJ2-2	TRBV5-1	NA	TGCGCCAGCAGCGATTTGGCGAACACCGGGGAGCTGTTTTTT	CASSDLANTGELFF
NA	TRBJ2-3	TRBV5-5	NA	TGTGCCAGCAGCTTGGCCGGAGGGGGTTATACGCAGTATTTT	CASSLAGGGYTQYF
NA	TRBJ2-3	TRBV7-9	NA	TGTGCCAGCAGCCCCAGCTCCACGTCGGATACGCAGTATTTT	CASSPSSTSDTQYF
NA	TRBJ1-2	TRBV20-1	once	TGCAGTGCTCCCCGCCCCACAGAGGACTATGGCTACACCTTC	CSAPRPTEDYGYTF
TRBD1	TRBJ2-7	TRBV6-2/TRBV6-3	NA	TGTGCCAGCAGTTACGGCGACAGGGCCAGCGAGCAGTACTTC	CASSYGDRASEQYF
NA	TRBJ1-2	TRBV2	NA	TGTGCCAGCAGTGCAACCACCGATGGAGGCTACACCTTC	CASSATTDGGYTF
NA	TRBJ2-1	TRBV30	NA	TGTGCCTGGAGTAAGCGGGCCCTCGACAATGAGCAGTTCTTC	CAWSKRALDNEQFF
NA	TRBJ2-6	TRBV12-3/TRBV12-4	NA	TGTGCCAGCGGGACGAGCAGCTCTGGGGCCAACGTCCTGACTTTC	CASGTSSSGANVLTF
TRBD2	TRBJ2-5	TRBV12-5	NA	TGTGCTAGTGGTTTTCTAGCGGGGGGGGAAGAGACCCAGTACTTC	CASGFLAGGEETQYF
NA	TRBJ1-1	TRBV7-8	NA	TGTGCCAGCAGCCCCGGCAGCATGAACACTGAAGCTTTCTTT	CASSPGSMNTEAFF
TRBD1	TRBJ2-5	TRBV6-1	NA	TGTGCCAGCAGCCAAGGGGGCAAGTGGGAGACCCAGTACTTC	CASSQGGKWETQYF
NA	TRBJ1-3	TRBV10-3	NA	TGTGCCATCAGCCAGGGTTTCTCTGGAAACACCATATATTTT	CAISQGFSGNTIYF
TRBD2	TRBJ2-3	TRBV20-1	once	TGCAGTGCTAGCGGGACTAGCGGGGGGACTCACACAGATACGCAGTATTTT	CSASGTSGGTHTDTQYF
TRBD1	TRBJ2-3	TRBV12-3/TRBV12-4	NA	TGTGCCAGCAGAACGACAGGGGGCTTGACAGATACGCAGTATTTT	CASRTTGGLTDTQYF
NA	TRBJ2-7	TRBV6-2/TRBV6-3	NA	TGTGCCAGCAGTTATGGGGGGCGTGACTACGAGCAGTACTTC	CASSYGGRDYEQYF
NA	TRBJ1-1	TRBV30	NA	TGTGCCTACCTTCACCCTGGACGCACGGAAGCTTTCTTT	CAYLHPGRTEAFF
NA	TRBJ1-6	TRBV29-1	NA	TGCAGCGCCCGTTTAGGGCAGAATAATTCACCCCTCCACTTT	CSARLGQNNSPLHF
TRBD1	TRBJ1-5	TRBV3-1	NA	TGTGCCAGCAGCCACGGACAGGAGCCCCAGCATTTT	CASSHGQEPQHF
TRBD2	TRBJ2-5	TRBV19	few	TGTGCCAGTAGTAGAGGACTAGCAGATCAAGAGACCCAGTACTTC	CASSRGLADQETQYF
NA	TRBJ1-2	TRBV27	NA	TGTGCCAGCAGTTTGGGGGGCGGACTCTTCGCCTTC	CASSLGGGLFAF
NA	TRBJ1-1	TRBV3-1	NA	TGTGCCAGCAGCCGCACAGGGACGAACACTGAAGCTTTCTTT	CASSRTGTNTEAFF
NA	TRBJ1-2	TRBV7-9	NA	TGTGCCAGCAGCCAGATAGTTAACTATGGCTACACCTTC	CASSQIVNYGYTF
TRBD1	TRBJ1-2	TRBV29-1	NA	TGCAGCGTAGACAGGGAAGCGGGCTATGGCTACACCTTC	CSVDREAGYGYTF
NA	TRBJ2-7	TRBV28	NA	TGTGCCAGCCGAGCCGCGGGACGGAACTACGAGCAGTACTTC	CASRAAGRNYEQYF
NA	TRBJ1-2	TRBV6-1	NA	TGTGCCAGCAGCCAAGTGCCTACTGGCTACACCTTC	CASSQVPTGYTF